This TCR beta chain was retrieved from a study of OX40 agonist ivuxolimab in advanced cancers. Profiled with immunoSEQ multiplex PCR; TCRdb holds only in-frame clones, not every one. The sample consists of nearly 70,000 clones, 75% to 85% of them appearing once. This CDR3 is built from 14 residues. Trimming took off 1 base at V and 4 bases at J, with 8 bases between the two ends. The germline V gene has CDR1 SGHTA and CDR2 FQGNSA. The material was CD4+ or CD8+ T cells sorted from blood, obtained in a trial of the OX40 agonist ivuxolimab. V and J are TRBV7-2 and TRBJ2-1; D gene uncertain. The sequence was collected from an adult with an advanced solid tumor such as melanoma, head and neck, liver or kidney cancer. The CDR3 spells CASSLEAEYNEQFF. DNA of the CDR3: TGTGCCAGCAGCTTAGAAGCTGAGTACAATGAGCAGTTCTTC. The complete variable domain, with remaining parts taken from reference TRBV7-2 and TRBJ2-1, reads GAGVSQSPSNKVTEKGKDVELRCDPISGHTALYWYRQSLGQGLEFLIYFQGNSAPDKSGLPSDRFSAERTGGSVSTLTIQRTQQEDSAVYLCASSLEAEYNEQFFGPGTRLTVL.